The sequence of this T cell receptor (beta chain) was determined in a study of blood T cell repertoires in COVID-19. Study at large: Samples came from the United States, Italy and Spain, spanning acute and convalescent COVID-19. In each case, the material was cDNA or gDNA derived from T cells, B-cell-depleted T cells, or PBMCs.

Germline V gives CDR1 SQVTM, CDR2 ANQGSEA. Between the trimmed V and J ends, which lost 2 bases and 7 bases, there was a span of 8 bases. The CDR3 is made up of 12 amino acids. Under the authors' procedure: Nucleated cell counts were estimated from reference gene primer amplification. Data came from immunoSEQ multiplex PCR; TCRdb stores just in-frame clones and leaves some out. V, J and clone size reflect that table, while D and trimming were determined from the DNA. The table lists nearly 70,000 clones, roughly 88% of them singletons. This rearrangement joins TRBV29-1 to TRBJ2-2, with D possibly TRBD1 on 6 matching bases. The TCR comes from a woman between 70 and 85 years old with acute or convalescent COVID-19. Material: peripheral blood. As DNA, the CDR3 is TGCAGCGTTGAACAGGGGATCGGGGAGCTGTTTTTT. It codes for CSVEQGIGELFF.